This TCR beta chain originates from a study of shared clonotypes between healthy human individuals. The CDR3 sequence is 14 residues long. Trimming pared 2 bases from V and 7 bases from J, leaving 14 bases between. Germline V gene data show CDR1 as MNHNS and CDR2 as SASEGT. Here immunoSEQ multiplex PCR was the method, and the copy in TCRdb shows in-frame clones only, minus some. The table has about a million clones, 60% to 80% seen once. The sequencing sample was made of memory CD4+ T cells from PBMCs. Subset of the sample: CD45RA-negative fraction. The receptor comes from a man aged 18 to 29 in good health. Some clones in this sample may be carry-over from other donors' samples. This sequence joins TRBV6-1 and TRBJ1-2; a weak D match, TRBD1 (6 bases). CDR3 amino acids: CASSEMGRGRGYTF. CDR3 DNA: TGTGCCAGCAGTGAAATGGGCAGGGGACGTGGCTACACCTTC.